The clone carrying this T cell receptor (beta chain) occurred a few times. Its cognate antigen is unknown. The data stem from a study of human T cells and chemical hapten exposure. Across the study: TCR yields differed between samples (mainly from small differences in pooled library volume). Study-level points and caveats: With regard to DPC sensitization, TCRs above 1 in 1000 frequency did not change.

Stated time point: healthy volunteer bleed at 2 weeks. Unfractionated whole blood yielded the extracted total RNA. Individual cDNA molecules had unique molecular identifiers attached to them by the library. In the original analysis: Just over 95,000 TCRs per sample was the median, with a range of about 20,000 to 690,600. TCRdb used MiXCR to reprocess the RACE reads, holding one entry per CDR3 protein. TCRdb, rather than the study authors, made the V and J calls. The repertoire holds about 130,000 distinct CDR3 sequences, with roughly 9.5% as singletons. Germline V gene data show CDR1 as MNHEY and CDR2 as SVGEGT. This CDR3 contains 13 residues. V lost 8 bases, J lost 2 bases, and 10 bases lay in between.

The chain has TRBV6-2 or TRBV6-3 and TRBJ2-1; tentatively, D is TRBD1 (7 bases). This TCR was sampled from a male donor in good health. Some clones in this sample may be carry-over from other donors' samples. Specimen: whole blood. CDR3 coding DNA: TGTGCCAGCTGCGGGACAGCCTACAATGAGCAGTTCTTC. It translates to CASCGTAYNEQFF.